This T cell receptor (beta chain) appears in the sequencing data of a study of glioma-infiltrating T cells after dendritic cell vaccination. Time point: after dendritic cell vaccination, including at tumor progression/relapse. Data came from immunoSEQ multiplex PCR; TCRdb stores just in-frame clones and leaves some out. Of 98,000 or so clones in the sample, 80% are singletons; the top ten hold 5% to 7%. There are a few counts of this clone. This TCR derives from a human donor with glioblastoma. The source was blood, collected after dendritic cell vaccination.

The CDR3 spells CAWATSGGNSPLHF. The CDR3 nucleotides are TGTGCCTGGGCGACCTCAGGAGGTAATTCACCCCTCCACTTT. This sequence joins TRBV30 and TRBJ1-6; D uncertain. The ends were cut back, 5 bases at V and 6 bases at J, with 14 bases in the middle. The CDR3 has 14 amino acids. Germline CDR1 GTSNPN, CDR2 SVGIG (reference sequence).